Below, 21 T cell receptor beta chains from the same sample are listed, as sequenced in a study of cytomegalovirus exposure and HLA in healthy donors. A multiplex PCR was run with 60 Vbeta primers and 13 Jbeta primers. Here immunoSEQ multiplex PCR was the method, and the copy in TCRdb shows in-frame clones only, minus some. The data contain approximately 180,000 clones, over 60% of them singletons. Material: PBMCs. The receptors originated from a woman aged 40-49 years in good health and CMV-seronegative.

This chain connects TRBV18 to TRBJ1-2; D uncertain. Germline values: CDR1 KGHSH, CDR2 LQKENI. The V gene lost 2 bases and the J gene lost 0 bases, with 7 bases spanning the gap. The length of the CDR3 is 14 residues. Here the CDR3 DNA reads TGTGCCAGCTCACCAGCCAGTCCTAACTATGGCTACACCTTC. This translates into CASSPASPNYGYTF.

The chain links TRBV11-3 to TRBJ1-5; D gene ambiguous. CDR3 length equals 13 residues. Germline V CDR1 and CDR2: SGHNT, YENEEA. Trimming took 5 bases from V and 3 from J, leaving 8 bases between them. CDR3 region: CASSQNINQPQHF. The CDR3 DNA reads as TGTGCCAGCAGCCAGAACATCAATCAGCCCCAGCATTTT. Full variable domain (remainder filled in from reference TRBV11-3 and TRBJ1-5): EAGVVQSPRYKIIEKKQPVAFWCNPISGHNTLYWYLQNLGQGPELLIRYENEEAVDDSQLPKDRFSAERLKGVDSTLKIQPAELGDSAVYLCASSQNINQPQHFGDGTRLSIL.

J is TRBJ2-3 and V is TRBV7-9; 14 bases align to TRBD2. The trim removed 3 bases at V and 1 base at J, leaving 0 bases unmatched. CDR1 is SEHNR and CDR2 is FQNEAQ in the germline V gene (reference sequence). This CDR3 has 16 amino acids. In nucleotides, the CDR3 is TGTGCCAGCAGCTTGGGACTAGCGGGAGGCACAGATACGCAGTATTTT. Its translation is CASSLGLAGGTDTQYF.

The chain has TRBV7-8 and TRBJ1-1; TRBD1 is a possible D gene (6 bases). This CDR3 has 16 amino acids. The germline V and J ends were trimmed by 5 bases and 0 bases, with 16 bases remaining between them. CDR1 and CDR2 from the germline V gene are SGHVS and FQNEAQ. The CDR3 nucleotides read TGTGCCAGCAGCCAGGGGCGAGGAGGAATGAACACTGAAGCTTTCTTT. Encoded protein: CASSQGRGGMNTEAFF.

The chain joins TRBV7-3 to TRBJ1-2; TRBD1 matches 9 bases. The CDR3 sequence is 16 residues long. The J segment lost 2 bases and the V segment lost 5 bases, leaving 9 bases of the junction unmatched. Germline V gene sequence: CDR1 SGHTA, CDR2 FQGTGA. The CDR3 DNA reads TGTGCCAGCAGCCCGGGAGGGACAGGGCTAAACTATGGCTACACCTTC. Its protein is CASSPGGTGLNYGYTF. The variable domain in full, completed from reference TRBV7-3 and TRBJ1-2, reads GAGVSQTPSNKVTEKGKYVELRCDPISGHTALYWYRQSLGQGPEFLIYFQGTGAADDSGLPNDRFFAVRPEGSVSTLKIQRTERGDSAVYLCASSPGGTGLNYGYTFGSGTRLTVV.

The rearrangement links TRBV6-1 to TRBJ2-7; D not resolved. With 11 bases removed from V and 3 bases from J, the gap between germline ends came to 14 bases. The CDR3 is made up of 12 amino acids. Germline V gene sequence: CDR1 MNHNS, CDR2 SASEGT. CDR3 coding DNA: TGTGCCTCTTCGCATTCTAACTACGAGCAGTACGTC. Translation gives CASSHSNYEQYV.

The V and J genes are TRBV30 and TRBJ1-1; 9 bases match TRBD1. This CDR3 is built from 12 residues. CDR1 and CDR2 from the germline V gene are GTSNPN and SVGIG (reference sequence). V lost 7 bases and J lost 5; bases outside the gene matches: 5. The CDR3 bases are TGTGCCTCATCCGGGACAGGGACTGAAGCTTTCTTT. Amino acids: CASSGTGTEAFF.

The chain recombines TRBV7-2 with TRBJ1-1, with D possibly matching TRBD1 (6 bases). Trimming took off 5 bases at V and 3 bases at J, with 13 bases between the two ends. The CDR3 is 14 amino acids. Germline CDR1 reads SGHTA; CDR2 reads FQGNSA. The CDR3 is CASSVGGGDTEAFF. DNA for the CDR3: TGTGCCAGCAGCGTCGGGGGGGGCGACACTGAAGCTTTCTTT. The variable domain in full, completed from reference TRBV7-2 and TRBJ1-1, reads GAGVSQSPSNKVTEKGKDVELRCDPISGHTALYWYRQSLGQGLEFLIYFQGNSAPDKSGLPSDRFSAERTGGSVSTLTIQRTQQEDSAVYLCASSVGGGDTEAFFGQGTRLTVV.

This clone has more than one count but fewer than ten. This chain joins TRBV5-4 and TRBJ2-1; 11 bases map to TRBD2. Germline V CDR1 and CDR2: SGHNT, YYREEE (reference sequence). This CDR3 region has 15 residues. J lost 8 bases, V lost 4 bases, and 8 bases had no gene match. The CDR3 nucleotides read TGTGCCAGCAGCCTCTTTAGCGGGAGGGGGGATGAGCAGTTCTTC. Translated: CASSLFSGRGDEQFF.

The chain combines TRBV27 with TRBJ2-1; 10 nucleotides match TRBD2. V dropped 5 bases and J dropped 8; count of bases not matched to a gene: 6. Per the germline V gene, CDR1 is MNHEY and CDR2 is SMNVEV (reference sequence). This CDR3 contains 14 residues. The CDR3 DNA reads TGTGCCAGCAGTCCAGGGACTAGCGCCCATGAGCAGTTCTTC. Translating gives CASSPGTSAHEQFF.

J is TRBJ1-2 and V is TRBV7-9, with D possibly being TRBD1 (6 bases). Germline CDR1 SEHNR, CDR2 FQNEAQ (reference sequence). Trimming cost V 1 base and J 6 bases, with 9 bases left between them. CDR3 length: 13 amino acids. The CDR3 loop reads CASSLDRADGYTF. DNA for the CDR3: TGTGCCAGCAGCTTAGACAGGGCGGATGGCTACACCTTC.

V usage is TRBV6-5 and J usage is TRBJ1-2; no definite D call. Germline assignment: CDR1 MNHEY and CDR2 SVGAGI. This CDR3 spans 11 amino acids. V was clipped by 4 bases and J by 6 bases, with 6 bases between them. Written as DNA, the CDR3 is TGTGCCAGCAGTTGGGGAGATGGCTACACCTTC. Its protein product is CASSWGDGYTF.

The chain uses TRBV19 and TRBJ2-3; tentatively, D is TRBD2 (5 bases). This CDR3 is 14 amino acids long. Per germline, CDR1 LNHDA and CDR2 SQIVND (reference sequence). V was cut by 8 bases and J by 1 base, with 13 bases left in between. The chain's CDR3 is CASAGRKGTDTQYF. The CDR3 region has the DNA TGTGCCAGTGCGGGCCGAAAGGGCACAGATACGCAGTATTTT.

The chain combines TRBV19 with TRBJ1-5, with 7 positions matching TRBD1. The CDR3 is 16 residues long. Trimming cost V 3 bases and J 6 bases; bases outside gene matches: 11. Germline V gene sequence: CDR1 LNHDA, CDR2 SQIVND (reference sequence). Here the CDR3 DNA reads TGTGCCAGTAGTATCACCGGAGGCAGGGGGGTTCAGCCCCAGCATTTT. This encodes CASSITGGRGVQPQHF. Drawing the rest from reference TRBV19 and TRBJ1-5, the complete variable domain is DGGITQSPKYLFRKEGQNVTLSCEQNLNHDAMYWYRQDPGQGLRLIYYSQIVNDFQKGDIAEGYSVSREKKESFPLTVTSAQKNPTAFYLCASSITGGRGVQPQHFGDGTRLSIL.

The rearrangement uses TRBV6-6 and TRBJ1-1; 7 bases are a match to TRBD1. The V segment lost 6 bases and the J segment 6 bases; nucleotides outside the gene matches: 10. Germline assignment: CDR1 MNHNY and CDR2 SVGAGI (reference sequence). The CDR3 sequence is 14 residues long. The CDR3, as DNA: TGTGCCAGCAGGGGGGGACAGACATCATCTGAAGCTTTCTTT. This translates into CASRGGQTSSEAFF.

CDR3 in amino acids: CASSVLARAQETQYF. In nucleotides, the CDR3 is TGTGCCAGCAGCGTACTGGCTAGAGCCCAAGAGACCCAGTACTTC. The chain uses TRBV9 and TRBJ2-5; no reliable D call. The V gene's germline CDR1 is SGDLS and CDR2 YYNGEE. The CDR3 extends over 15 amino acids. Trimming shortened V by 1 base and J by 1 base, and 11 bases separated the two germline ends. The variable domain in full, completed from reference TRBV9 and TRBJ2-5, reads DSGVTQTPKHLITATGQRVTLRCSPRSGDLSVYWYQQSLDQGLQFLIQYYNGEERAKGNILERFSAQQFPDLHSELNLSSLELGDSALYFCASSVLARAQETQYFGPGTRLLVL.

CDR3 region: CASSSTSGSTHNEQFF. CDR3 bases: TGTGCCAGCAGCTCGACTAGCGGGAGTACCCACAATGAGCAGTTCTTC. This chain joins TRBV11-2 and TRBJ2-1; 12 bases fit TRBD2. The germline V gene encodes CDR1 SGHAT and CDR2 FQNNGV. The CDR3 spans 16 residues. V lost 4 bases to trimming and J lost 5 bases; unmatched junction nucleotides: 6. The full variable domain, its missing parts supplied by reference TRBV11-2 and TRBJ2-1, is EAGVAQSPRYKIIEKRQSVAFWCNPISGHATLYWYQQILGQGPKLLIQFQNNGVVDDSQLPKDRFSAERLKGVDSTLKIQPAKLEDSAVYLCASSSTSGSTHNEQFFGPGTRLTVL.

V is TRBV25-1 and J is TRBJ2-1, with TRBD1 identical over 7 bases. The CDR3 contains 15 residues. The ends lost 6 bases at V and 1 base at J; junction bases unmatched: 6. CDR1 is MGHDK and CDR2 is SYGVNS in the germline V gene. This CDR3 is CASRNPGQSYNEQFF. The CDR3 nucleotides are TGTGCCAGCAGAAACCCGGGACAGTCCTACAATGAGCAGTTCTTC. Drawing the rest from reference TRBV25-1 and TRBJ2-1, the complete variable domain is EADIYQTPRYLVIGTGKKITLECSQTMGHDKMYWYQQDPGMELHLIHYSYGVNSTEKGDLSSESTVSRIRTEHFPLTLESARPSHTSQYLCASRNPGQSYNEQFFGPGTRLTVL.

The chain uses TRBV9 and TRBJ2-6, with D possibly being TRBD2 (6 bases). CDR1 is SGDLS, CDR2 YYNGEE, per germline. The V end was cut by 3 bases, the J end by 4 bases, with 17 bases between. CDR3 size: 17 residues. DNA for the CDR3: TGTGCCAGCAGCGGGGGGGAGCGGTATCCCGGGGCCAACGTCCTGACTTTC. Translated: CASSGGERYPGANVLTF. The entire variable domain, with the rest obtained from reference TRBV9 and TRBJ2-6, is as follows: DSGVTQTPKHLITATGQRVTLRCSPRSGDLSVYWYQQSLDQGLQFLIQYYNGEERAKGNILERFSAQQFPDLHSELNLSSLELGDSALYFCASSGGERYPGANVLTFGAGSRLTVL.

This clone was recorded only once. The gene calls are TRBV12-5 and TRBJ2-1, with TRBD2 identical over 13 bases. J gave up 8 bases and V 0 bases, and 16 bases lay outside the gene matches. The V gene's germline CDR1 is LGHNT and CDR2 FRNRAP. The CDR3 has 20 residues. The CDR3 sequence: CASGLVLPRTSGREGDEQFF. The CDR3 DNA reads as TGTGCTAGTGGTTTGGTCCTACCTAGAACTAGCGGGAGGGAAGGTGATGAGCAGTTCTTC.

The chain carries TRBV6-5 and TRBJ2-7; the D gene is possibly TRBD1 (6 bases). This CDR3 has 15 amino acids. Per the germline V gene, CDR1 is MNHEY and CDR2 is SVGAGI. Deletions cut 5 bases from V and 1 base from J, with 15 bases between. In DNA, the CDR3 is TGTGCCAGCAGTCCAAGGGGGTTCAGGTCCTACGAGCAGTACGTC. This codes for CASSPRGFRSYEQYV.